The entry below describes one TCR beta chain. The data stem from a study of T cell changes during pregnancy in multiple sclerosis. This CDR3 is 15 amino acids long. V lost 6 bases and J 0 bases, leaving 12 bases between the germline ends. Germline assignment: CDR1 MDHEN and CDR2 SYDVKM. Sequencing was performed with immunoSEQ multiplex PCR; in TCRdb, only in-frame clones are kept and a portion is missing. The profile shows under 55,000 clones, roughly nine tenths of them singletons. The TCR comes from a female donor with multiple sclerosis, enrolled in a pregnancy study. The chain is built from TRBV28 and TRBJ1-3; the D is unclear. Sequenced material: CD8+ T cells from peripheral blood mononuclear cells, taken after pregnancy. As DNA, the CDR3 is TGTGCCAGCAGCTCCTCAGCGGGCTCTGGAAACACCATATATTTT. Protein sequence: CASSSSAGSGNTIYF.